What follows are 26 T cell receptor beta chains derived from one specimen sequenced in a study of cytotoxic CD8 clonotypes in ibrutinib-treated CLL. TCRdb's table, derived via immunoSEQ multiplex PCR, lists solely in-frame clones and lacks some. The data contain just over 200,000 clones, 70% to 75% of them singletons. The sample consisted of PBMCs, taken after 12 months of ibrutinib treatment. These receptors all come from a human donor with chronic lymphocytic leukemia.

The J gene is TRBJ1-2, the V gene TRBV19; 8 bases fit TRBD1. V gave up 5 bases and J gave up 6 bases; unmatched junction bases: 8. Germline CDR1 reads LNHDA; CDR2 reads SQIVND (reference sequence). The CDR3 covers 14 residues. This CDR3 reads CASSADRGWDGYTF. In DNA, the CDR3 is TGTGCCAGTAGTGCCGACAGGGGTTGGGATGGCTACACCTTC.

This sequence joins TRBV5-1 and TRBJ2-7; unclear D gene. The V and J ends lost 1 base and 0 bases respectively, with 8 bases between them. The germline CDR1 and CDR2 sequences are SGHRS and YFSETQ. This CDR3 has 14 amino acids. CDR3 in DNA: TGCGCCAGCAGCTTGTTCCAGAGCTCCTACGAGCAGTACTTC. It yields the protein CASSLFQSSYEQYF.

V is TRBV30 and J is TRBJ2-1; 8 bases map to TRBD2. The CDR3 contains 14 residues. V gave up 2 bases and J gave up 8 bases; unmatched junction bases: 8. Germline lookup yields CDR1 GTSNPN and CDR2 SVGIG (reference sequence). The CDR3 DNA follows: TGTGCCTGGAGTCGGGGGGGCTCCCTCTATGAGCAGTTCTTC. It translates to CAWSRGGSLYEQFF.

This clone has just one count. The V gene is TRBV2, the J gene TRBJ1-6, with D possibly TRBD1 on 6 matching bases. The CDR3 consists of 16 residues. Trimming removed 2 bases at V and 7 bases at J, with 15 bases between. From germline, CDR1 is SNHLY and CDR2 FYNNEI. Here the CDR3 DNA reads TGTGCCAGCAGTGAATCGGGGGGCGGGAGGAATTCACCCCTCCACTTT. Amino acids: CASSESGGGRNSPLHF. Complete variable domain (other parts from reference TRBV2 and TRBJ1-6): EPEVTQTPSHQVTQMGQEVILRCVPISNHLYFYWYRQILGQKVEFLVSFYNNEISEKSEIFDDQFSVERPDGSNFTLKIRSTKLEDSAMYFCASSESGGGRNSPLHFGNGTRLTVT.

The CDR3 spells CASGGTTNEKLFF. The DNA for the CDR3 is TGTGCCAGCGGGGGGACGACTAATGAAAAACTGTTTTTT. This rearrangement joins TRBV28 to TRBJ1-4, with a weak D call TRBD1 (5 bases). Germline CDR1 is MDHEN and CDR2 is SYDVKM. The CDR3 is 13 amino acids. Trimming shortened V by 8 bases and J by 2 bases, and 9 bases separated the two germline ends.

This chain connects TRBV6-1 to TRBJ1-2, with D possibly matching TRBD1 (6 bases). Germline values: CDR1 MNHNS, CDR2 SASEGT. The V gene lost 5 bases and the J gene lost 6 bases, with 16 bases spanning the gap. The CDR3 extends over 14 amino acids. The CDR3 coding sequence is TGTGCCAGCAGTTCGGCAGGGGAGTGGAATGGCTACACCTTC. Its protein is CASSSAGEWNGYTF.

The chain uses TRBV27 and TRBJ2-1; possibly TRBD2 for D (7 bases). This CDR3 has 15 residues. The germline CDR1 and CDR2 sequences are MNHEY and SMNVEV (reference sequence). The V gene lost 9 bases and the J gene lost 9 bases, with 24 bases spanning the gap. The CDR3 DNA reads TGTGCCAGTCGAGGGGGGGGGACTGGGCCGATTGAGCAGTTCTTC. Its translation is CASRGGGTGPIEQFF.

The CDR3 here is CASSLNGLLLGTQYF. The CDR3 region has the DNA TGTGCCAGCAGCTTGAATGGGCTGCTATTAGGGACCCAGTACTTC. This chain links TRBV5-4 with TRBJ2-5; D is ambiguous. Germline V lookup: CDR1 SGHNT, CDR2 YYREEE (reference sequence). V lost 1 base and J lost 7, with 17 bases in between. There are 15 residues in the CDR3.

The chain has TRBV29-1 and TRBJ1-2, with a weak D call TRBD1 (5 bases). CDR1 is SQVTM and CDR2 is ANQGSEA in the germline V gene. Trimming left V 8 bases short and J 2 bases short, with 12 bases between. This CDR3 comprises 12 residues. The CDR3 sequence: CSSQGANYGYTF. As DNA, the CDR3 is TGCAGCTCTCAGGGCGCAAACTATGGCTACACCTTC. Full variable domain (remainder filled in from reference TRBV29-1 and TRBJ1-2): SAVISQKPSRDICQRGTSLTIQCQVDSQVTMMFWYRQQPGQSLTLIATANQGSEATYESGFVIDKFPISRPNLTFSTLTVSNMSPEDSSIYLCSSQGANYGYTFGSGTRLTVV.

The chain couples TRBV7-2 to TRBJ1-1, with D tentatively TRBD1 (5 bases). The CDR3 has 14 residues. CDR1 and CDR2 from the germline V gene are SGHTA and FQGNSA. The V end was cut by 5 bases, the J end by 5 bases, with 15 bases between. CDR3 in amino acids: CASSQRGGGTEAFF. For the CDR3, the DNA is TGTGCCAGCAGCCAGAGGGGAGGAGGGACTGAAGCTTTCTTT. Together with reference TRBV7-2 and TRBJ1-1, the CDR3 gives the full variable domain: GAGVSQSPSNKVTEKGKDVELRCDPISGHTALYWYRQSLGQGLEFLIYFQGNSAPDKSGLPSDRFSAERTGGSVSTLTIQRTQQEDSAVYLCASSQRGGGTEAFFGQGTRLTVV.

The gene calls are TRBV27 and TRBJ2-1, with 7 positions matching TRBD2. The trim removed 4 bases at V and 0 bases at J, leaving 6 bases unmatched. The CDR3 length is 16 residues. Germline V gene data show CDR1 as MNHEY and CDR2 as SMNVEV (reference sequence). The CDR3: CASSWDGRSSYNEQFF. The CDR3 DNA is TGTGCCAGCAGTTGGGACGGGAGGAGCTCCTACAATGAGCAGTTCTTC.

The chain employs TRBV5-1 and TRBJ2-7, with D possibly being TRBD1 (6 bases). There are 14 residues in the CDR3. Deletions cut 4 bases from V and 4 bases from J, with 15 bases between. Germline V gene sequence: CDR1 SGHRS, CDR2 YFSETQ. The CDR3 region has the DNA TGCGCCAGCAGCGCCGGGACACTACCTTACGAGCAGTACTTC. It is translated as CASSAGTLPYEQYF.

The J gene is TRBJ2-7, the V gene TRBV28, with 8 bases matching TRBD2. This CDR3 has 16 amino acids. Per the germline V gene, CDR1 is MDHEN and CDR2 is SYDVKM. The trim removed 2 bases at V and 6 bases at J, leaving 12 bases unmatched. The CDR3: CASSLSLGRADGEQYF. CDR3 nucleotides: TGTGCCAGCAGTTTAAGTCTCGGGAGGGCCGACGGCGAGCAGTACTTC.

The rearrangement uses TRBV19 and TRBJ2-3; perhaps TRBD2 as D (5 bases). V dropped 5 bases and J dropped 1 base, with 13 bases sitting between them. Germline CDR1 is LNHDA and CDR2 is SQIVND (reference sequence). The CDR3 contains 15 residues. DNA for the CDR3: TGTGCCAGTAGTTTCCAGCTTAGCGGCACAGATACGCAGTATTTT. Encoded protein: CASSFQLSGTDTQYF.

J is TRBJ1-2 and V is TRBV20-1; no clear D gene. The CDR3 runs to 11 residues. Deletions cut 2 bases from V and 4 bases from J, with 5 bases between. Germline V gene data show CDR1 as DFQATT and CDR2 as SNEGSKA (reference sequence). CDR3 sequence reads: CSARRSYGYTF. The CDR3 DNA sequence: TGCAGTGCTAGACGGAGCTATGGCTACACCTTC.

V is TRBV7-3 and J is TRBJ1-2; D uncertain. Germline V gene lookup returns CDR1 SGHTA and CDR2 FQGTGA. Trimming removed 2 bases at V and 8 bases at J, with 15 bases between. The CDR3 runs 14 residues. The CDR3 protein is CASSLGQPPGGYTF. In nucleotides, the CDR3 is TGTGCCAGCAGCTTAGGTCAACCCCCGGGCGGCTACACCTTC.

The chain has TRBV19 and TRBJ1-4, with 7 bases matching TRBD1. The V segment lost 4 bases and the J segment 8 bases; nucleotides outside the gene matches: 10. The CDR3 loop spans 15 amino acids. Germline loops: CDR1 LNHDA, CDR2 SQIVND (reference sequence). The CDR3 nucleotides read TGTGCCAGTAGTAAGGGGGGACAGCTAATCGAAAAACTGTTTTTT. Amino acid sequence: CASSKGGQLIEKLFF.

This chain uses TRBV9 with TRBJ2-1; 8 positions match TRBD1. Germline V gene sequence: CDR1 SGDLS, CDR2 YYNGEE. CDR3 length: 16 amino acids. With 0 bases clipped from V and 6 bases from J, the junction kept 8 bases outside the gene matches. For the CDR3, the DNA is TGTGCCAGCAGCGTAGTCCCAGGGGGCCCTCTCAATGAGCAGTTCTTC. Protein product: CASSVVPGGPLNEQFF.

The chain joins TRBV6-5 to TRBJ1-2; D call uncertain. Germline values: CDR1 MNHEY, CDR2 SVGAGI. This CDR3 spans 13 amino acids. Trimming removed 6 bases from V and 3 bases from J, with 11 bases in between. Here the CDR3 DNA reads TGTGCCAGCAGGGGCGGCCCCCACTATGGCTACACCTTC. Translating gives CASRGGPHYGYTF.

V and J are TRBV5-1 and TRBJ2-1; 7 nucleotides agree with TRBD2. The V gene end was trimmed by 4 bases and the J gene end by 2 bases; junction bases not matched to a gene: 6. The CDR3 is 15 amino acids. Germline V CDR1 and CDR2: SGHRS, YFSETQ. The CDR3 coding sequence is TGCGCCAGCAGCACCCAGCGGGGTCCCTACAATGAGCAGTTCTTC. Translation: CASSTQRGPYNEQFF.

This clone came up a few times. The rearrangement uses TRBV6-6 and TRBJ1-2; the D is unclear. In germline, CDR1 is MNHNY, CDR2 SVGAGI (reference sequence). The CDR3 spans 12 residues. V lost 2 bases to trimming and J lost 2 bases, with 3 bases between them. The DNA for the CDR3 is TGTGCCAGCAGTTACCCGAACTATGGCTACACCTTC. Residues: CASSYPNYGYTF.

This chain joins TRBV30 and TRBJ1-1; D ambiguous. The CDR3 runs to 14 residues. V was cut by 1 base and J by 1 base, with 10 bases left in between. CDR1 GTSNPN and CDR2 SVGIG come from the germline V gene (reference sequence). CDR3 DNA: TGTGCCTGGAGTGACCCCCGGAGGAACACTGAAGCTTTCTTT. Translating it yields CAWSDPRRNTEAFF.

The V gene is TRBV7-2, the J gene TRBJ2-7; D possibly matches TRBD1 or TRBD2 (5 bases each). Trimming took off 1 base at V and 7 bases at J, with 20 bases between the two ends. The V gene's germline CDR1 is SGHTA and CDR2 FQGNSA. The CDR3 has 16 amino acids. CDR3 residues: CASSLGPPGPEGEQYF. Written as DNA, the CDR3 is TGTGCCAGCAGCTTAGGCCCTCCGGGTCCCGAGGGGGAGCAGTACTTC.

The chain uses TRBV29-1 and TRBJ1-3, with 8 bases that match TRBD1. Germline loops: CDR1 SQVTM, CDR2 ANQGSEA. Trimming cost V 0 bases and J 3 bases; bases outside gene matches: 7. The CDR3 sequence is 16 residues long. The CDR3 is CSVEDLRRGLGNTIYF. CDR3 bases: TGCAGCGTTGAAGATCTTCGCAGGGGGCTTGGAAACACCATATATTTT. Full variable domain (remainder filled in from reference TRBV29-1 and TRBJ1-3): SAVISQKPSRDICQRGTSLTIQCQVDSQVTMMFWYRQQPGQSLTLIATANQGSEATYESGFVIDKFPISRPNLTFSTLTVSNMSPEDSSIYLCSVEDLRRGLGNTIYFGEGSWLTVV.

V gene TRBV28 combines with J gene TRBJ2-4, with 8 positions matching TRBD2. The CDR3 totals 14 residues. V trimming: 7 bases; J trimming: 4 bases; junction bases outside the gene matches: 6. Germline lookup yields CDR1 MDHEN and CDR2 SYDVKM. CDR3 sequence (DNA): TGTGCCAGCATGGGGTCGGGAGGGAAAAACATTCAGTACTTC. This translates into CASMGSGGKNIQYF.

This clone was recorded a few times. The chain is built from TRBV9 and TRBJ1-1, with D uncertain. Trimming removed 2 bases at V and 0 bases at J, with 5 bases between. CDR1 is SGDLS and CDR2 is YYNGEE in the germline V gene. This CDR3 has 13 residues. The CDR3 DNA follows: TGTGCCAGCAGCGTCGATTTGAACACTGAAGCTTTCTTT. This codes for CASSVDLNTEAFF.